The T cell receptor (beta chain) described here comes from a study of CD8 T cells in Susac syndrome. Between the trimmed V and J ends, which lost 6 bases and 0 bases, there was a span of 9 bases. Germline CDR1 is SEHNR and CDR2 is FQNEAQ (reference sequence). The CDR3 sequence is 14 residues long. RNA in amounts of roughly 0.45 to 1 ug was reverse transcribed with random hexamers. A single record per CDR3 protein comes from TCRdb applying MiXCR to the immunoSEQ multiplex PCR reads. Of 150,000 to 180,000 distinct CDR3 sequences listed, about 95% are singletons. The chain joins TRBV7-9 to TRBJ2-4; D is unresolved. Source material: CD8+ T cells from PBMCs. The TCR comes from a human donor with multiple sclerosis. The CDR3 sequence is CASSLTLAKNIQYF. In nucleotides, the CDR3 is TGTGCCAGCAGTTTGACTCTAGCCAAAAACATTCAGTACTTC.